Given below is one TCR beta chain in context. This sample is drawn from a study of blood T cells in healthy people across ages. Sample-barcoded 5' priming and a J-beta primer mix drove a second PCR of about 6 to 11 cycles. A tag from a template-switch adaptor with 12 random nucleotides marked each cDNA molecule. MiXCR, run by TCRdb on the 5' RACE reads, gives a single entry per CDR3 protein. The sample holds around 780,000 distinct CDR3 sequences, more than 50% seen once. The sequenced material came from blood. This clonotype was sampled from a man aged 40-55 years in good health.

The CDR3 DNA follows: TGTGCCAGCAGTTCCGCCCGCGGAAAGCTTCTTTCCTACGAGCAGTACTTC. Protein product: CASSSARGKLLSYEQYF. The genes are TRBV6-2 or TRBV6-3 and TRBJ2-7; D is unclear. Trimming cost V 4 bases and J 1 base, with 20 bases left between them. This CDR3 is 17 amino acids long. Germline V gene lookup returns CDR1 MNHEY and CDR2 SVGEGT.